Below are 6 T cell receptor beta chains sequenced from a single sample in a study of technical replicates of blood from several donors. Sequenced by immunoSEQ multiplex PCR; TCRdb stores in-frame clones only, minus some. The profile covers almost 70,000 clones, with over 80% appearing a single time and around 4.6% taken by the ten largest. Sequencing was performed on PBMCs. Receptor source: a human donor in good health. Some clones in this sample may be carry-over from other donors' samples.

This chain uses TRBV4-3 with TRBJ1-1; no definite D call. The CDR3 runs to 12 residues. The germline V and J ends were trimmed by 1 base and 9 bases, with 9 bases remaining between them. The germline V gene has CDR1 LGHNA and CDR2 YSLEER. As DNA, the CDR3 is TGCGCCAGCAGCCAAGGGAGATCGCAAGCTTTCTTT. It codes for CASSQGRSQAFF.

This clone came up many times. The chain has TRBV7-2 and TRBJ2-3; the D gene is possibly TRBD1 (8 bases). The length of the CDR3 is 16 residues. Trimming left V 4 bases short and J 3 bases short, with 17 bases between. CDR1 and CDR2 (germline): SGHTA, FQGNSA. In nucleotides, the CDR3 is TGTGCCAGCAGCTACAAAACAGGGGGGGTTACAGATACGCAGTATTTT. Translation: CASSYKTGGVTDTQYF.

The CDR3 protein is CASSFLEGLAFDEQFF. CDR3 in DNA: TGCGCCAGCAGCTTCCTCGAGGGACTAGCTTTCGATGAGCAGTTCTTC. V and J are TRBV5-1 and TRBJ2-1; 9 bases are a match to TRBD2. The CDR3 runs to 16 residues. Per the germline V gene, CDR1 is SGHRS and CDR2 is YFSETQ. V gave up 2 bases and J gave up 8 bases; unmatched junction bases: 11.

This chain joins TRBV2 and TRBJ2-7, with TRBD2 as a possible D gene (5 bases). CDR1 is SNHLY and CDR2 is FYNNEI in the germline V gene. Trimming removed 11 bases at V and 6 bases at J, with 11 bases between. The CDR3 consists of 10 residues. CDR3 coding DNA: TGTGCCTCGGGATGGGGCGAGCAGTACTTC. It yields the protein CASGWGEQYF.

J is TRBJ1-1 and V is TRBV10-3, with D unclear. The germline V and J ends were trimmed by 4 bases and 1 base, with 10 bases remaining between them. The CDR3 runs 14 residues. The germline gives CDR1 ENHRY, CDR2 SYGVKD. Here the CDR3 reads CAISVGLWNTEAFF. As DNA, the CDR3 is TGTGCCATCAGTGTGGGCCTATGGAACACTGAAGCTTTCTTT.

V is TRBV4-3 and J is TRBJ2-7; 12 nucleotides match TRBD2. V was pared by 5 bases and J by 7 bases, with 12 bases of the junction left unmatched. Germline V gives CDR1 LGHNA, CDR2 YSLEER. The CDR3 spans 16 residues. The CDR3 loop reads CASSERLAGGLGEQYF. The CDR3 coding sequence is TGCGCCAGCAGCGAAAGGCTAGCGGGAGGGTTGGGAGAGCAGTACTTC.